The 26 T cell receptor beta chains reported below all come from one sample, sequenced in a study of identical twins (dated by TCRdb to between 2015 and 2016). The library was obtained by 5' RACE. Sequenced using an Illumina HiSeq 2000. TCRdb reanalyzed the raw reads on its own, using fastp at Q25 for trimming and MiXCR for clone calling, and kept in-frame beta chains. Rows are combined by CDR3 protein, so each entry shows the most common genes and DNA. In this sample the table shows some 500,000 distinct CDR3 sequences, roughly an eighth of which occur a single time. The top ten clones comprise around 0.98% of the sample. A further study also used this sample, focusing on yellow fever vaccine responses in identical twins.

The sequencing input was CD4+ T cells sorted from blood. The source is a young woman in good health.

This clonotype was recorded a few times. The CDR3 spells CASTRLGGSYEQYF. In DNA, the CDR3 is TGTGCCAGCACCCGACTAGGTGGCTCCTACGAGCAGTACTTC. This chain joins TRBV27 and TRBJ2-7; perhaps TRBD2 as D (6 bases). V lost 7 bases to trimming and J lost 0 bases, with 13 bases between them. This CDR3 spans 14 amino acids. CDR1 MNHEY and CDR2 SMNVEV come from the germline V gene (reference sequence).

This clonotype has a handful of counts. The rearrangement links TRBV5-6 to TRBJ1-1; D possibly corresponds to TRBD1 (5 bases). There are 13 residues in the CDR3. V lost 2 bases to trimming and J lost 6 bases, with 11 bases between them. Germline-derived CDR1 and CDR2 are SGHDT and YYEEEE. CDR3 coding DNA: TGTGCCAGCAGCTTTCAGGGAAGGCCTGAAGCTTTCTTT. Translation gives CASSFQGRPEAFF.

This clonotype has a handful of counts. The CDR3 sequence: CATSRTGINEKLFF. In nucleotides, the CDR3 is TGTGCCACCAGCAGAACAGGGATAAATGAAAAACTGTTTTTT. The chain carries TRBV15 and TRBJ1-4; a weak D match, TRBD1 (6 bases). Germline V gives CDR1 LNHNV, CDR2 YYDKDF (reference sequence). This CDR3 contains 14 residues. V was shortened by 2 bases and J by 5 bases, with 9 bases between the two germline ends.

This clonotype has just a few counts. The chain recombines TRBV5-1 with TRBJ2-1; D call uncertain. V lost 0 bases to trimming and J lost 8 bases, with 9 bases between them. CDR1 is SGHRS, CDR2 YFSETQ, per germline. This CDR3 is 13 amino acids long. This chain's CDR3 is CASSLDMGYEQFF. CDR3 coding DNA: TGCGCCAGCAGCTTGGACATGGGCTATGAGCAGTTCTTC.

The CDR3 nucleotides read TGTGCCAGCAGTTACTCGTCAGATTACACCTACGAGCAGTACTTC. Residues: CASSYSSDYTYEQYF. The gene calls are TRBV6-5 and TRBJ2-7; D unclear. Germline V gives CDR1 MNHEY, CDR2 SVGAGI. V dropped 0 bases and J dropped 2 bases, with 11 bases sitting between them. The CDR3 totals 15 residues.

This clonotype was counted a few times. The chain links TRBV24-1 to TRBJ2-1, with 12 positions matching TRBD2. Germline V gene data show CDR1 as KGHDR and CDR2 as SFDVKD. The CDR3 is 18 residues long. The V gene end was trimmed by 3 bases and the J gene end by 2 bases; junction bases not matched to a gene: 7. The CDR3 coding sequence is TGTGCCACCAGTGATCCAACTGCTAGCGGGAGGGCCTACAATGAGCAGTTCTTC. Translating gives CATSDPTASGRAYNEQFF.

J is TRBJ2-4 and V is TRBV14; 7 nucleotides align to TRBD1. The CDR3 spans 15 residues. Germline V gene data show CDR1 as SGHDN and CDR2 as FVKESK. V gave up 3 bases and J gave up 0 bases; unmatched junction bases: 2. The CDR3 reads CASSQTGKAKNIQYF. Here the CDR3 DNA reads TGTGCCAGCAGCCAGACAGGGAAAGCCAAAAACATTCAGTACTTC.

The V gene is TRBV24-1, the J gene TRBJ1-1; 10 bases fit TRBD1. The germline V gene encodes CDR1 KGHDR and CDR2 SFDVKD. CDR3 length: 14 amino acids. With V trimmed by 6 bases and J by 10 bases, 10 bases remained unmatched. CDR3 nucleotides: TGTGCCACCAGTTACGACAGGGGGCGAGGTTCAGCTTTCTTT. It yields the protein CATSYDRGRGSAFF.

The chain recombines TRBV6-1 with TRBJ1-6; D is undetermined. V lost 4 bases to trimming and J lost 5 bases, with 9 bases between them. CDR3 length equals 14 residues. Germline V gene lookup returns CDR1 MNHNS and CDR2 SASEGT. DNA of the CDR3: TGTGCCAGCAGTGTAGGTGGGGATAATTCACCCCTCCACTTT. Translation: CASSVGGDNSPLHF.

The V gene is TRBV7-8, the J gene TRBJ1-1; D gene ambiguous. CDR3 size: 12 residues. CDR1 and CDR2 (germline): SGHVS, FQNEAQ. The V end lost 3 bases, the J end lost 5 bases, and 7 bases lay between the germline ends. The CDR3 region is CASSLKGTEAFF. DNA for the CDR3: TGTGCCAGCAGCTTGAAGGGAACTGAAGCTTTCTTT. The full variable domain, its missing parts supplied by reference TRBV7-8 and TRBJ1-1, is GAGVSQSPRYKVAKRGQDVALRCDPISGHVSLFWYQQALGQGPEFLTYFQNEAQLDKSGLPSDRFFAERPEGSVSTLKIQRTQQEDSAVYLCASSLKGTEAFFGQGTRLTVV.

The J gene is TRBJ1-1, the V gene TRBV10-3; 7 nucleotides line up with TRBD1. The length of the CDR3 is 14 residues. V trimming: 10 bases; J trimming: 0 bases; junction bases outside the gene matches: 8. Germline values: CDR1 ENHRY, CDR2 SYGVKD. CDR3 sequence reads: CATGDSNMNTEAFF. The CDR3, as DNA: TGTGCCACCGGGGACAGCAACATGAACACTGAAGCTTTCTTT.

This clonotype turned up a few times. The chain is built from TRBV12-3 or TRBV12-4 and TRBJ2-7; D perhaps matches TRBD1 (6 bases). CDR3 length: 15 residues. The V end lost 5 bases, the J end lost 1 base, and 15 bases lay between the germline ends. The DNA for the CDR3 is TGTGCCAGCAGTCCGACCGGGACACAATCCTACGAGCAGTACTTC. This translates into CASSPTGTQSYEQYF.

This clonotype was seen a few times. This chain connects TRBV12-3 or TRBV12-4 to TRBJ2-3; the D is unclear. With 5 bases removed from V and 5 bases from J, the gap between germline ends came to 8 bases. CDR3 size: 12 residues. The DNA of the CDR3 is TGTGCCAGCAGTCGTGGGGAAGATACGCAGTATTTT. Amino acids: CASSRGEDTQYF.

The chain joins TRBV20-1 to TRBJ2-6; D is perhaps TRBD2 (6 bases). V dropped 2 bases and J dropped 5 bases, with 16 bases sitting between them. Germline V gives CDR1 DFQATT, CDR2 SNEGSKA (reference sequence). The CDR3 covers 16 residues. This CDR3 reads CSARKTGGSWANVLTF. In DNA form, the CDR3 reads TGCAGTGCTAGAAAAACTGGGGGGTCTTGGGCCAACGTCCTGACTTTC.

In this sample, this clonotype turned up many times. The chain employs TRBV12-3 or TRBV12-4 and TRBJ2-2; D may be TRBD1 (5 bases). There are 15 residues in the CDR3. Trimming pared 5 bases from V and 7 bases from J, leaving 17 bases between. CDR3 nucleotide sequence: TGTGCCAGCAGTCCTACGCGGCTGGGGCACGGGGAGCTGTTTTTT. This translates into CASSPTRLGHGELFF.

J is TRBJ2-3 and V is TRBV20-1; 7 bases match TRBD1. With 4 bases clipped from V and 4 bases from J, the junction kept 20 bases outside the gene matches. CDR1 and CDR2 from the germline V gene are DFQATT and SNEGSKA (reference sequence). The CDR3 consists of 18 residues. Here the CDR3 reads CSAILTGTLKVFADTQYF. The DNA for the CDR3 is TGCAGTGCTATACTGACAGGGACACTAAAAGTTTTCGCAGATACGCAGTATTTT.

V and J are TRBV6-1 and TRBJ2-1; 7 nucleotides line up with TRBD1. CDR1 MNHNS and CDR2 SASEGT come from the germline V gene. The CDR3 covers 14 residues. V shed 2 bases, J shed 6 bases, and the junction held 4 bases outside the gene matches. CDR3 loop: CASSERGQSNEQFF. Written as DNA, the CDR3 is TGTGCCAGCAGTGAAAGGGGGCAGAGCAATGAGCAGTTCTTC.

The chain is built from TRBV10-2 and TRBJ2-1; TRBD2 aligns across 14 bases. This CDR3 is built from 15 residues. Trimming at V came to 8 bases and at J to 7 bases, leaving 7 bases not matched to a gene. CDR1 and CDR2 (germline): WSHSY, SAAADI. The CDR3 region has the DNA TGCGCCAGCTTAGGACTAGCGGGAGGAAGGAATGAGCAGTTCTTC. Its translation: CASLGLAGGRNEQFF.

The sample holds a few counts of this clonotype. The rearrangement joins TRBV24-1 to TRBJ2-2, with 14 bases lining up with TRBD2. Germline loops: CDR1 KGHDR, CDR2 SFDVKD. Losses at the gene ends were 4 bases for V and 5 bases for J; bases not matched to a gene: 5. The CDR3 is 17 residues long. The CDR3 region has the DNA TGTGCCACCAGTGAATTGGGACTAGCGGGAGATACCGGGGAGCTGTTTTTT. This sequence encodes CATSELGLAGDTGELFF.

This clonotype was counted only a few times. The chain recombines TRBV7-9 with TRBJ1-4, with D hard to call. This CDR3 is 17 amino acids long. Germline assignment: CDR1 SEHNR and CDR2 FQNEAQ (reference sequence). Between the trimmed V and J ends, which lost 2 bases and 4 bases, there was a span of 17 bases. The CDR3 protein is CASSLLTRGKGNEKLFF. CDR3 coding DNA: TGTGCCAGCAGCTTACTTACTCGAGGCAAGGGTAATGAAAAACTGTTTTTT.

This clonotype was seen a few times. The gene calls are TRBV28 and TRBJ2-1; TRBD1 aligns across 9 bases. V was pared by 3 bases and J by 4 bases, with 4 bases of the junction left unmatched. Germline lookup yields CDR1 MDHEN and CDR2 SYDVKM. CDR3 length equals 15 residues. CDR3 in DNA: TGTGCCAGCAGTTTCCACAGGGGGCGTTACAATGAGCAGTTCTTC. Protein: CASSFHRGRYNEQFF.

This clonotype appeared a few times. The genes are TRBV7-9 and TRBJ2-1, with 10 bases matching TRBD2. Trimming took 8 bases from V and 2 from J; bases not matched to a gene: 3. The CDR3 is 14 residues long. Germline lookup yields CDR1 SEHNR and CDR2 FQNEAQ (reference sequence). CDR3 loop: CASGTSGTYNEQFF. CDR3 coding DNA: TGTGCCAGCGGTACTAGCGGGACCTACAATGAGCAGTTCTTC.

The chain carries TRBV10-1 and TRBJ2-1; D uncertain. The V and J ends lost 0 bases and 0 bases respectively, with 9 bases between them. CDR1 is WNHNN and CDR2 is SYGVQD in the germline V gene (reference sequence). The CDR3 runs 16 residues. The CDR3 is CASSESRASSYNEQFF. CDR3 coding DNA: TGCGCCAGCAGTGAGTCTAGGGCGAGCTCCTACAATGAGCAGTTCTTC.

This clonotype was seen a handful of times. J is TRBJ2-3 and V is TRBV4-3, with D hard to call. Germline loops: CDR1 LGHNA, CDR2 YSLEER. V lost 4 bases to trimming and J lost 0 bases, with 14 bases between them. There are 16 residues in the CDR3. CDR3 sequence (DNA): TGCGCCAGCAGCCCGCGAGGAAGTACCAGCACAGATACGCAGTATTTT. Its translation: CASSPRGSTSTDTQYF.

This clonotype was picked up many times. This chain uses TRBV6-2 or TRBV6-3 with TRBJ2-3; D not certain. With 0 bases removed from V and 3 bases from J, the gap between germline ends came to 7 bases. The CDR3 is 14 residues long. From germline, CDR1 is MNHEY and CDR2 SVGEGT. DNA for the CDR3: TGTGCCAGCAGTTACTCGACATCGACAGATACGCAGTATTTT. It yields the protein CASSYSTSTDTQYF.

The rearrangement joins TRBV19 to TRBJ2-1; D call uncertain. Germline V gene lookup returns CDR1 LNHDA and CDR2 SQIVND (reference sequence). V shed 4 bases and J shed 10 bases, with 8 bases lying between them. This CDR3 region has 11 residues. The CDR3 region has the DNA TGTGCCAGTAGTACCCCGGTAGAGCAGTTCTTC. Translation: CASSTPVEQFF.